This record looks at one TCR beta chain sequence and its context. This sample stems from a study of metastatic and nonmetastatic thyroid tumors. None of the patients had undergone any treatment ahead of thyroid surgery. Trimming stripped 3 bases from V and 4 bases from J, with 6 bases between. CDR1 DFQATT and CDR2 SNEGSKA come from the germline V gene (reference sequence). The CDR3 covers 12 residues. Authors' data handling: A distant-metastasis classifier for papillary thyroid cancer was built using CDR3 differences across clinicopathological groups. Via MiXCR, TCRdb re-called the PCR reads. TCRdb's processing, not the study's, gives the V and J calls here. This table holds tens of thousands of clones, about 20% found once.

Sequences were obtained from blood. The chain joins TRBV20-1 to TRBJ1-4, with unresolved D. The source of this sequence is a female donor with papillary thyroid cancer or a benign thyroid nodule (not recorded which). Some clones in this sample may be carry-over from other donors' samples. The CDR3 DNA is TGCAGTGCTAGGGGAGATAATGAAAAACTGTTTTTT. This encodes CSARGDNEKLFF.